This T cell receptor (beta chain) was sequenced for a study of blood T cell repertoires in COVID-19 (TCRdb year 2020). About the investigation overall: Samples from collaborators originated in the United States, Italy and Spain and spanned both the acute and convalescent phases of COVID-19. A de-identified subject ID, COVID-19 status, age in years and sex were almost always included in the sample metadata. The prospective study material was composed of cDNA or gDNA derived from T cells, B-cell-depleted T cells, or PBMCs. Samples were obtained from the ongoing ImmuneRACE study (first 160 participants) and from 1,200 or so subjects provided by 6 global collaborators. Deeply sampled blood TCRbeta repertoires from subjects exposed to, actively infected with, or recovered from COVID-19 were included in the dataset. Where HLA class I and class II types were available, the types were taken from metadata supplied by the sample provider, not from assay-based typing. The repertoires were made available in a free public database intended to serve as a resource for research on the immune response to SARS-CoV-2.

TCRbeta CDR3 regions were amplified from genomic DNA by means of the immunoSEQ Assay, a bias-controlled multiplex PCR. Per the authors' processing: The number of nucleated cells in each sample was estimated by amplification of reference gene primers within the assay. To quantify the absolute abundance of each unique TCRbeta CDR3 rearrangement, sequence reads were collapsed and filtered. For each sample, productive Simpson clonality was calculated by taking the square root of Simpson's diversity index across productive rearrangements. TCRdb took this table from immuneACCESS and kept in-frame rearrangements with V and J called. Such tables lack part of the clones; where checked against another copy, unresolved V genes explain under half of the gap, and the rest is unexplained. That table supplies the V and J calls and clone size; D and trimming were determined from the DNA. This sample has roughly 32,000 clones in its table, and around 77% of those were observed once. The top ten constitute approximately 16% of the sample.

Study-level results and caveats: How much clinical and demographic metadata was included differed by source and by participant, and the metadata was provided uncurated.

Comment on this clone: Its target antigen remains unknown. It has no much larger one-base neighbor in the sample; base qualities were not kept.

The collaborating institutions used their own protocols to collect whole blood in K2EDTA tubes. For TCRbeta analysis, collaborator samples were shipped as frozen whole blood, as isolated PBMCs, or as DNA extracted from either sample type. The CDR3 goes from the cysteine to the phenylalanine over 15 residues. Only the CDR3 part of the read is kept: 45 bases, read in frame from the first base. The junction shows trimming of 1 base on V and 3 bases on J, plus 12 bases between the germline ends. CDR1 and CDR2 are drawn from the germline V gene (reference sequence): LGHDT, YNNKEL. The V and J genes are TRBV3-1 (or the pseudogene TRBV3-2) and TRBJ1-2; the D gene lacks a confident call. Sequencing was done on a sample of peripheral blood. This receptor was taken from a human donor in a cohort sampled during active COVID-19. The CDR3 loop reads CASSQVPGRYYGYTF. The sequenced DNA is TGTGCCAGCAGCCAAGTGCCGGGTCGGTACTATGGCTACACCTTC.